This T cell receptor (beta chain) was sequenced during a study of cytomegalovirus exposure and HLA in healthy donors. Study-level points and caveats: Reported findings show TCR beta sequences accurately forecast HLA-A and HLA-B alleles in most subjects.

PCR involved 60 Vbeta and 13 Jbeta primers. Repertoires were generated with immunoSEQ multiplex PCR, while TCRdb's copy carries only in-frame clones and drops some. The table shows about 170,000 clones, with 55% to 75% occurring only once. For this clone: Its antigen remains unknown.

Germline values: CDR1 ENHRY, CDR2 SYGVKD. The length of the CDR3 is 13 residues. The V and J ends lost 7 bases and 7 bases respectively, with 17 bases between them. The chain links TRBV10-3 to TRBJ2-7; D perhaps matches TRBD1 (6 bases). The sequencing sample was made of PBMCs. The source of this sequence is a human donor in good health. CDR3 sequence (DNA): TGTGCCATCACCGAGGGGATTAGGGGGGAGCAGTACTTC. Protein: CAITEGIRGEQYF.